These 31 T cell receptor beta chains share one sample of origin, sequenced in a study of OX40 agonist ivuxolimab in advanced cancers. Measured with immunoSEQ multiplex PCR; TCRdb has only the in-frame clones, and not every one. The sample holds roughly 120,000 clones, about 92% seen once. Sequencing used CD4+ or CD8+ T cells sorted from blood, obtained in a trial of the OX40 agonist ivuxolimab. The receptors come from an adult with an advanced solid tumor such as melanoma, head and neck, liver or kidney cancer.

V is TRBV9 and J is TRBJ2-7; 7 nucleotides align to TRBD2. The CDR3 has 13 amino acids. The J segment lost 7 bases and the V segment lost 0 bases, leaving 4 bases of the junction unmatched. Germline V gene lookup returns CDR1 SGDLS and CDR2 YYNGEE. Here the CDR3 DNA reads TGTGCCAGCAGCGTAGATTCGGGGGGTGAGCAGTACTTC. Its translation is CASSVDSGGEQYF.

V is TRBV7-8 and J is TRBJ1-5, with D uncertain. The CDR3 totals 14 residues. Trimming took 1 base from V and 5 from J, leaving 9 bases between them. Germline CDR1 and CDR2: SGHVS and FQNEAQ. The CDR3 coding sequence is TGTGCCAGCAGCTTAGAGGGCAGTGATCAGCCCCAGCATTTT. Translating it yields CASSLEGSDQPQHF.

This rearrangement joins TRBV7-2 to TRBJ2-1, with 8 bases matching TRBD2. CDR3 length: 15 amino acids. The V and J ends lost 3 bases and 5 bases, in that order; junction bases with no gene match: 6. The germline CDR1 and CDR2 sequences are SGHTA and FQGNSA. CDR3 sequence reads: CASSFSLADNNEQFF. As DNA, the CDR3 is TGTGCCAGCAGCTTTTCACTAGCGGATAACAATGAGCAGTTCTTC.

This rearrangement joins TRBV7-9 to TRBJ1-4; no firm D call. The germline V gene encodes CDR1 SEHNR and CDR2 FQNEAQ (reference sequence). The CDR3 has 15 residues. Trimming took off 3 bases at V and 2 bases at J, with 10 bases between the two ends. CDR3 loop: CASSLNGGTNEKLFF. CDR3 nucleotides: TGTGCCAGCAGCTTGAATGGAGGGACTAATGAAAAACTGTTTTTT.

The chain joins TRBV6-6 to TRBJ1-4; TRBD1 aligns across 7 bases. The trim removed 2 bases at V and 8 bases at J, leaving 8 bases unmatched. Germline loops: CDR1 MNHNY, CDR2 SVGAGI (reference sequence). The CDR3 extends over 15 amino acids. For the CDR3, the DNA is TGTGCCAGCAGTTACGAGACAGGGCTCAGAGAAAAACTGTTTTTT. Amino acids: CASSYETGLREKLFF.

The chain carries TRBV18 and TRBJ1-4, with D perhaps matching TRBD1 (5 bases). The CDR3 has 15 residues. The V gene lost 3 bases and the J gene lost 0 bases, with 8 bases spanning the gap. In germline, CDR1 is KGHSH, CDR2 LQKENI. CDR3 loop: CASSPGTATNEKLFF. The CDR3 bases are TGTGCCAGCTCACCGGGGACCGCAACTAATGAAAAACTGTTTTTT.

The chain combines TRBV6-5 with TRBJ2-7; 9 bases map to TRBD1. The germline gives CDR1 MNHEY, CDR2 SVGAGI. V was pared by 4 bases and J by 6 bases, with 13 bases of the junction left unmatched. The CDR3 contains 16 residues. The CDR3 region is CASSFFTGGRWAEQYF. CDR3 DNA: TGTGCCAGCAGTTTCTTCACAGGGGGCCGCTGGGCCGAGCAGTACTTC.

The V call is TRBV19, the J call TRBJ2-2; the D gene is possibly TRBD1 (5 bases). This CDR3 is built from 15 residues. The germline V gene has CDR1 LNHDA and CDR2 SQIVND (reference sequence). Deletions cut 0 bases from V and 5 bases from J, with 10 bases between. CDR3 in amino acids: CASSIEYQGTGELFF. CDR3 sequence (DNA): TGTGCCAGTAGTATAGAGTACCAGGGTACCGGGGAGCTGTTTTTT. The complete variable domain, with remaining parts taken from reference TRBV19 and TRBJ2-2, reads DGGITQSPKYLFRKEGQNVTLSCEQNLNHDAMYWYRQDPGQGLRLIYYSQIVNDFQKGDIAEGYSVSREKKESFPLTVTSAQKNPTAFYLCASSIEYQGTGELFFGEGSRLTVL.

The J gene is TRBJ2-1, the V gene TRBV7-9; the match to TRBD2 covers 9 bases. V was pared by 5 bases and J by 2 bases, with 4 bases of the junction left unmatched. Per germline, CDR1 SEHNR and CDR2 FQNEAQ (reference sequence). The CDR3 extends over 15 amino acids. In DNA form, the CDR3 reads TGTGCCAGCAGCAGGGCGGGGGGGCCCTACAATGAGCAGTTCTTC. Its protein product is CASSRAGGPYNEQFF.

A single count supports this clone. CDR3 coding DNA: TGCGCCAGCAGACTGGATTGGACAGCCTCCTACGAGCAGTACTTC. Encoded protein: CASRLDWTASYEQYF. This chain joins TRBV5-1 and TRBJ2-7, with D maybe TRBD1 (6 bases). Germline values: CDR1 SGHRS, CDR2 YFSETQ. V was cut by 5 bases and J by 0 bases, with 15 bases left in between. This CDR3 spans 15 amino acids.

The J gene is TRBJ2-3, the V gene TRBV18; no firm D call. The CDR3 is 14 amino acids. V lost 3 bases, J lost 2 bases, and 9 bases lay in between. Germline V CDR1 and CDR2: KGHSH, LQKENI. The CDR3 DNA reads as TGTGCCAGCTCACCCTTTACCAACACAGATACGCAGTATTTT. This sequence encodes CASSPFTNTDTQYF.

V and J are TRBV5-4 and TRBJ1-2, with 8 bases matching TRBD1. CDR1 is SGHNT and CDR2 is YYREEE in the germline V gene (reference sequence). CDR3 length equals 13 residues. The V gene end was trimmed by 4 bases and the J gene end by 6 bases; junction bases not matched to a gene: 5. The CDR3 region is CASSRTGFDGYTF. The CDR3 DNA reads as TGTGCCAGCAGCCGGACAGGGTTTGATGGCTACACCTTC.

This rearrangement joins TRBV10-3 to TRBJ1-6; 7 bases align to TRBD1. This CDR3 has 16 amino acids. Per the germline V gene, CDR1 is ENHRY and CDR2 is SYGVKD. V trimming: 5 bases; J trimming: 2 bases; junction bases outside the gene matches: 6. The CDR3 coding sequence is TGTGCCATCAGTTCACAGGGGCCGGCCTATAATTCACCCCTCCACTTT. Translated: CAISSQGPAYNSPLHF.

CDR3 amino acids: CASSRPVGSNQPQHF. The CDR3 DNA reads as TGTGCCAGCAGTCGTCCCGTCGGGTCGAATCAGCCCCAGCATTTT. The chain links TRBV6-5 to TRBJ1-5; D unresolved. The CDR3 is made up of 15 amino acids. V was pared by 5 bases and J by 4 bases, with 15 bases between. Germline values: CDR1 MNHEY, CDR2 SVGAGI.

A few counts support this clone. This chain links TRBV6-5 with TRBJ1-2; D remains ambiguous. CDR1 is MNHEY and CDR2 is SVGAGI in the germline V gene. V was shortened by 0 bases and J by 7 bases, with 6 bases between the two germline ends. This CDR3 has 12 amino acids. The CDR3 nucleotides are TGTGCCAGCAGTTACTCGGTGGGTGGCTACACCTTC. Protein: CASSYSVGGYTF.

The rearrangement uses TRBV2 and TRBJ1-2; D call uncertain. Trimming removed 7 bases at V and 6 bases at J, with 12 bases between. The CDR3 sequence is 12 residues long. Germline V gene lookup returns CDR1 SNHLY and CDR2 FYNNEI. CDR3 nucleotides: TGTGCCAGCAAATTACAGCAAAATGGCTACACCTTC. It encodes CASKLQQNGYTF.

This clone has more than one count but fewer than ten. This chain connects TRBV4-1 to TRBJ1-2, with D hard to call. Germline CDR1 is MGHRA and CDR2 is YSYEKL. V shed 1 base and J shed 0 bases, with 15 bases lying between them. The length of the CDR3 is 17 residues. The CDR3 nucleotides read TGCGCCAGCAGCCAAGTTATTAGGACGGTGGCTAACTATGGCTACACCTTC. This gives the protein CASSQVIRTVANYGYTF.

The chain uses TRBV5-1 and TRBJ1-2; the match to TRBD1 covers 7 bases. Trimming at V came to 1 base and at J to 3 bases, leaving 3 bases not matched to a gene. This CDR3 has 14 residues. Germline V CDR1 and CDR2: SGHRS, YFSETQ. CDR3 nucleotide sequence: TGCGCCAGCAGCTTGTCTCAGGGGGACTATGGCTACACCTTC. It specifies CASSLSQGDYGYTF.

V gene TRBV6-6 combines with J gene TRBJ2-1; D gene unclear. CDR3 length: 11 amino acids. Germline V lookup: CDR1 MNHNY, CDR2 SVGAGI (reference sequence). V shed 0 bases and J shed 12 bases, with 6 bases lying between them. CDR3: CASSYSNGQFF. CDR3 in DNA: TGTGCCAGCAGTTACTCCAACGGGCAGTTCTTC.

The chain recombines TRBV6-1 with TRBJ1-1, with TRBD1 matching over 8 bases. After removal of 2 bases from V and 4 bases from J, the junction contained 9 bases not matched to a gene. This CDR3 is built from 16 residues. CDR1 MNHNS and CDR2 SASEGT come from the germline V gene. CDR3 loop: CASSELTGGAGTEAFF. CDR3 DNA sequence: TGTGCCAGCAGTGAATTAACAGGGGGGGCGGGCACTGAAGCTTTCTTT.

The V call is TRBV9, the J call TRBJ2-2, with 9 positions matching TRBD1. The J segment lost 3 bases and the V segment lost 0 bases, leaving 0 bases of the junction unmatched. Per the germline V gene, CDR1 is SGDLS and CDR2 is YYNGEE. The CDR3 sequence is 15 residues long. CDR3 in amino acids: CASSVGQGDTGELFF. Written as DNA, the CDR3 is TGTGCCAGCAGCGTAGGACAGGGGGACACCGGGGAGCTGTTTTTT.

The chain employs TRBV29-1 and TRBJ1-2, with D possibly TRBD1 on 5 matching bases. The CDR3 covers 13 residues. Trimming left V 7 bases short and J 8 bases short, with 20 bases between. Germline-derived CDR1 and CDR2 are SQVTM and ANQGSEA. CDR3 sequence (DNA): TGCAGCGCCGGGAGGCGGCAGGGAGACGGCTACACCTTC. This translates into CSAGRRQGDGYTF. Full variable domain (outside the CDR3, taken from reference TRBV29-1 and TRBJ1-2): SAVISQKPSRDICQRGTSLTIQCQVDSQVTMMFWYRQQPGQSLTLIATANQGSEATYESGFVIDKFPISRPNLTFSTLTVSNMSPEDSSIYLCSAGRRQGDGYTFGSGTRLTVV.

CDR3 amino acids: CASSLESPVYTEAFF. CDR3 bases: TGCGCCAGCAGCTTAGAATCACCCGTCTACACTGAAGCTTTCTTT. V usage is TRBV5-1 and J usage is TRBJ1-1; D not certain. With 2 bases removed from V and 3 bases from J, the gap between germline ends came to 14 bases. Germline V CDR1 and CDR2: SGHRS, YFSETQ. CDR3 size: 15 residues.

V and J are TRBV11-2 and TRBJ2-1; no clear D gene. Germline CDR1 SGHAT, CDR2 FQNNGV. The V end was cut by 5 bases, the J end by 2 bases, with 10 bases between. The CDR3 is 14 residues long. CDR3 amino acids: CASSPGWAYNEQFF. DNA of the CDR3: TGTGCCAGCAGCCCCGGGTGGGCCTACAATGAGCAGTTCTTC.

This chain uses TRBV30 with TRBJ2-7, with D tentatively TRBD2 (5 bases). Germline CDR1 is GTSNPN and CDR2 is SVGIG (reference sequence). V was pared by 4 bases and J by 4 bases, with 17 bases between. The CDR3 sequence is 14 residues long. The CDR3 DNA reads as TGTGCCTGGATGAAGGGCCCTCGGAGGTACGAGCAGTACTTC. The encoded protein is CAWMKGPRRYEQYF.

This clone occurred once. CDR3 DNA sequence: TGTGCCAGCAGCCCGAGGGGGCGCGGGGAAAAACTGTTTTTT. This translates into CASSPRGRGEKLFF. This sequence joins TRBV7-2 and TRBJ1-4; 7 bases agree with TRBD1. From germline, CDR1 is SGHTA and CDR2 FQGNSA. V lost 5 bases to trimming and J lost 8 bases; unmatched junction nucleotides: 8. CDR3 length: 14 amino acids.

This clone was counted a single time. This chain uses TRBV6-1 with TRBJ2-3; 8 bases match TRBD1. This CDR3 is 17 amino acids long. The junction had 7 bases not matched to a gene; V was cut back by 1 base and J by 1 base. The V gene's germline CDR1 is MNHNS and CDR2 SASEGT. The DNA for the CDR3 is TGTGCCAGCAGTGAAGTACCAGGGGGCGCGGGCACAGATACGCAGTATTTT. It translates to CASSEVPGGAGTDTQYF.

The chain joins TRBV7-9 to TRBJ2-1; D not resolved. The CDR3 is 17 amino acids. Germline lookup yields CDR1 SEHNR and CDR2 FQNEAQ (reference sequence). Trimming removed 2 bases from V and 1 base from J, with 15 bases in between. CDR3 loop: CASSLRSPLGSYNEQFF. CDR3 DNA sequence: TGTGCCAGCAGCTTAAGGTCCCCCTTAGGATCCTACAATGAGCAGTTCTTC.

The chain recombines TRBV14 with TRBJ1-1, with D possibly being TRBD1 (6 bases). V shed 8 bases and J shed 2 bases, with 12 bases lying between them. Germline loops: CDR1 SGHDN, CDR2 FVKESK. The CDR3 length is 13 residues. Written as DNA, the CDR3 is TGTGCCAGCGGACAGCCCTATAACACTGAAGCTTTCTTT. Encoded protein: CASGQPYNTEAFF. The variable domain in full, with the rest retrieved from reference TRBV14 and TRBJ1-1, is EAGVTQFPSHSVIEKGQTVTLRCDPISGHDNLYWYRRVMGKEIKFLLHFVKESKQDESGMPNNRFLAERTGGTYSTLKVQPAELEDSGVYFCASGQPYNTEAFFGQGTRLTVV.

The chain links TRBV30 to TRBJ1-4; D is uncertain. Germline V gives CDR1 GTSNPN, CDR2 SVGIG (reference sequence). The CDR3 is made up of 11 amino acids. V lost 3 bases, J lost 13 bases, and 12 bases lay in between. The DNA of the CDR3 is TGTGCCTGGAGCATCCGGGAAGGACTGTTTTTT. It translates to CAWSIREGLFF. The full variable domain, completed using reference TRBV30 and TRBJ1-4, is SQTIHQWPATLVQPVGSPLSLECTVEGTSNPNLYWYRQAAGRGLQLLFYSVGIGQISSEVPQNLSASRPQDRQFILSSKKLLLSDSGFYLCAWSIREGLFFGSGTQLSVL.

The chain employs TRBV29-1 and TRBJ2-1; 8 bases align to TRBD2. The V gene's germline CDR1 is SQVTM and CDR2 ANQGSEA. The length of the CDR3 is 14 residues. Trimming at V came to 8 bases and at J to 6 bases, leaving 12 bases not matched to a gene. The CDR3 is CSMGVAGSLNEQFF. The CDR3 region has the DNA TGCAGCATGGGGGTAGCGGGATCTCTCAATGAGCAGTTCTTC.